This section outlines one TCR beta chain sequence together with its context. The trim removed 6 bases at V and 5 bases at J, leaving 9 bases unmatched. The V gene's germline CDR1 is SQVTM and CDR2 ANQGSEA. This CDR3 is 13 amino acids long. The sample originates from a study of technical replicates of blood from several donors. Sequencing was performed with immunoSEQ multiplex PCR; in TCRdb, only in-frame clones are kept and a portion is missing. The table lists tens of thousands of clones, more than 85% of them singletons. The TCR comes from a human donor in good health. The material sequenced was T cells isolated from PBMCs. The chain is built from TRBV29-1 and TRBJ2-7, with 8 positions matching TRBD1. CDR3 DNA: TGCAGCGTCATAGGACAGGGACGCAACGAGCAGTACTTC. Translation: CSVIGQGRNEQYF.